These 6 T cell receptor beta chains came from one sample sequenced in a study of cytomegalovirus exposure and HLA in healthy donors. TCRdb's copy holds only in-frame clones and misses some; the assay was immunoSEQ multiplex PCR. The profile shows about 150,000 clones, just over 85% of them singletons. The sample consisted of PBMCs. The receptors shown here come from a human donor in good health.

The chain carries TRBV29-1 and TRBJ2-2; 7 bases are a match to TRBD2. Trimming cost V 5 bases and J 5 bases; bases outside gene matches: 5. This CDR3 spans 13 amino acids. Germline V lookup: CDR1 SQVTM, CDR2 ANQGSEA. CDR3 loop: CSVFGEGTGELFF. DNA for the CDR3: TGCAGCGTTTTTGGGGAGGGTACCGGGGAGCTGTTTTTT.

The chain combines TRBV6-5 with TRBJ1-1, with a possible D match to TRBD1 (6 bases). Germline V gene data show CDR1 as MNHEY and CDR2 as SVGAGI. V was pared by 2 bases and J by 5 bases, with 9 bases between. The CDR3 consists of 13 residues. DNA for the CDR3: TGTGCCAGCAGTTACCTGGACAGAACTGAAGCTTTCTTT. This encodes CASSYLDRTEAFF.

This sequence joins TRBV5-1 and TRBJ2-2; D possibly corresponds to TRBD1 (6 bases). V was clipped by 4 bases and J by 6 bases, with 13 bases between them. Germline V gene data show CDR1 as SGHRS and CDR2 as YFSETQ. The CDR3 extends over 14 amino acids. This chain's CDR3 is CASSPRTDSGELFF. The CDR3 DNA reads TGCGCCAGCAGCCCACGGACAGACTCCGGGGAGCTGTTTTTT.

CDR3: CSVERRLNTEAFF. The CDR3 region has the DNA TGCAGCGTTGAGCGGAGATTGAACACTGAAGCTTTCTTT. This chain joins TRBV29-1 and TRBJ1-1; D remains unclear. The CDR3 length is 13 residues. Trimming pared 3 bases from V and 0 bases from J, leaving 8 bases between. Germline CDR1 SQVTM, CDR2 ANQGSEA.

The rearrangement links TRBV5-6 to TRBJ2-7, with D possibly TRBD1 on 6 matching bases. This CDR3 region has 11 residues. Germline CDR1 SGHDT, CDR2 YYEEEE. V was trimmed by 2 bases and J by 11 bases, leaving 11 bases between them. CDR3 region: CASSFRDMEYF. The CDR3 DNA follows: TGTGCCAGCAGCTTTAGGGACATGGAGTACTTC.

The chain is built from TRBV12-5 and TRBJ1-6; 8 bases align to TRBD1. Germline assignment: CDR1 LGHNT and CDR2 FRNRAP. With V trimmed by 6 bases and J by 5 bases, 15 bases remained unmatched. The CDR3 has 18 residues. The CDR3 DNA follows: TGTGCTAGTGGCACGCCAGGGGGCACGGACCCTAATAATTCACCCCTCCACTTT. This gives the protein CASGTPGGTDPNNSPLHF.